This T cell receptor (beta chain) was captured by sequencing in a study of blood T cell repertoires in COVID-19. Overall study context: PBMCs, B-cell-depleted T cells, or T cells were the source of the cDNA or gDNA that made up the material.

Here immunoSEQ multiplex PCR was the method, and the copy in TCRdb shows in-frame clones only, minus some. This repertoire shows over 200,000 clones, nearly 90% found once; its top ten account for roughly 0.8%. CDR1 and CDR2 from the germline V gene are SGHTS and YDEGEE. The CDR3 covers 14 residues. With V trimmed by 8 bases and J by 1 base, 8 bases remained unmatched. The chain combines TRBV5-8 with TRBJ1-2; 7 nucleotides agree with TRBD1. The source is a woman between 25 and 40 years old with acute or convalescent COVID-19. Specimen: peripheral blood. DNA of the CDR3: TGTGCCAGACCGGGACAGCTAATTAACTATGGCTACACCTTC. Protein: CARPGQLINYGYTF. The variable domain in full, with the rest retrieved from reference TRBV5-8 and TRBJ1-2, is EAGVTQSPTHLIKTRGQQATLRCSPISGHTSVYWYQQALGLGLQFLLWYDEGEERNRGNFPPRFSGRQFPNYSSELNVNALELEDSALYLCARPGQLINYGYTFGSGTRLTVV.